The 29 T cell receptor beta chains below come from one sample, sequenced in a study of human thymus T cells. Corrective heart surgery yielded resections, and these provided the thymus tissue. Clones were read by immunoSEQ multiplex PCR, and TCRdb kept only the in-frame ones, dropping some. The sample has some 120,000 clones, around 94% seen once. Sequenced material: thymus tissue. These receptors were collected from a boy in the first two years of life with a congenital heart defect but otherwise immunologically healthy.

V usage is TRBV5-1 and J usage is TRBJ1-2; 9 bases agree with TRBD1. Trimming cost V 3 bases and J 3 bases; bases outside gene matches: 9. Germline CDR1 SGHRS, CDR2 YFSETQ. The CDR3 spans 16 residues. The chain's CDR3 is CASSWEVGQGYYGYTF. CDR3 in DNA: TGCGCCAGCAGCTGGGAGGTGGGACAGGGATACTATGGCTACACCTTC.

The chain links TRBV2 to TRBJ2-1, with a tentative D call TRBD1 (6 bases). Trimming shortened V by 10 bases and J by 2 bases, and 24 bases separated the two germline ends. The CDR3 contains 17 residues. Germline V gives CDR1 SNHLY, CDR2 FYNNEI. CDR3 amino acids: CATIEGETVYTYNEQFF. Written as DNA, the CDR3 is TGTGCCACGATAGAGGGGGAGACCGTATATACCTACAATGAGCAGTTCTTC.

The count of this clone is one. V usage is TRBV6-5 and J usage is TRBJ2-1; D call uncertain. The V gene lost 5 bases and the J gene lost 4 bases, with 9 bases spanning the gap. The CDR3 has 13 amino acids. Germline V gene lookup returns CDR1 MNHEY and CDR2 SVGAGI. The CDR3 nucleotides read TGTGCCAGCAGTGTACCAGGTTACAATGAGCAGTTCTTC. Translating it yields CASSVPGYNEQFF.

The chain uses TRBV27 and TRBJ1-1, with 9 bases that match TRBD1. This CDR3 is built from 13 residues. The junction had 9 bases not matched to a gene; V was cut back by 8 bases and J by 8 bases. Germline CDR1 MNHEY, CDR2 SMNVEV (reference sequence). CDR3 in amino acids: CASSRTGGAEAFF. As DNA, the CDR3 is TGTGCCAGCTCACGCACAGGGGGCGCCGAAGCTTTCTTT.

The V and J genes are TRBV30 and TRBJ2-7; 8 bases fit TRBD2. Germline trimming cut 4 bases from V and 5 bases from J; bases unmatched to any gene: 10. There are 14 residues in the CDR3. From germline, CDR1 is GTSNPN and CDR2 SVGIG (reference sequence). The CDR3 coding sequence is TGTGCCTGGAAACGGGGGGGAAGGAGCCACGAGCAGTACTTC. Its protein is CAWKRGGRSHEQYF. Filled out from reference TRBV30 and TRBJ2-7, the complete variable domain reads SQTIHQWPATLVQPVGSPLSLECTVEGTSNPNLYWYRQAAGRGLQLLFYSVGIGQISSEVPQNLSASRPQDRQFILSSKKLLLSDSGFYLCAWKRGGRSHEQYFGPGTRLTVT.

This chain connects TRBV19 to TRBJ1-4; D not certain. The CDR3 loop spans 13 amino acids. V was trimmed by 5 bases and J by 5 bases, leaving 9 bases between them. The germline gives CDR1 LNHDA, CDR2 SQIVND (reference sequence). The DNA of the CDR3 is TGTGCCAGTAGTCGAAGTGGAAATGAAAAACTGTTTTTT. Translating it yields CASSRSGNEKLFF.

The V and J genes are TRBV7-4 and TRBJ1-1; unclear D gene. In germline, CDR1 is SGHVT, CDR2 SQSDAQ. Between the trimmed V and J ends, which lost 3 bases and 3 bases, there was a span of 20 bases. This CDR3 spans 17 amino acids. DNA for the CDR3: TGTGCCAGCAGCTTTGAAGTTCAGGAGACGGCGTACACTGAAGCTTTCTTT. This translates into CASSFEVQETAYTEAFF.

This rearrangement joins TRBV5-1 to TRBJ2-1, with D perhaps TRBD1 or TRBD2 (5 bases each). CDR1 and CDR2 (germline): SGHRS, YFSETQ. V was clipped by 4 bases and J by 7 bases, with 12 bases between them. The CDR3 contains 13 residues. In DNA form, the CDR3 reads TGCGCCAGCAGCCTTTCTGGGGGAAATGAGCAGTTCTTC. It yields the protein CASSLSGGNEQFF.

CDR3 sequence reads: CASSLVLQGVNTEAFF. The CDR3 nucleotides read TGCGCCAGCAGCTTGGTGTTACAGGGGGTTAACACTGAAGCTTTCTTT. The chain uses TRBV5-1 and TRBJ1-1, with 8 bases aligning to TRBD1. Unmatched junction bases numbered 6, after V lost 0 bases and J lost 2 bases. The CDR3 has 16 amino acids. Germline CDR1 reads SGHRS; CDR2 reads YFSETQ.

V and J are TRBV25-1 and TRBJ2-1; 7 bases line up with TRBD2. Trimming cost V 0 bases and J 5 bases; bases outside gene matches: 10. Germline CDR1 MGHDK, CDR2 SYGVNS. CDR3 length equals 17 residues. CDR3 sequence reads: CASSEYPHPRGDNEQFF. CDR3 nucleotides: TGTGCCAGCAGTGAATATCCCCACCCCCGGGGGGACAATGAGCAGTTCTTC.

This clone has only one observation. The V call is TRBV4-3, the J call TRBJ2-2; D call uncertain. The CDR3 is 13 amino acids. Germline V gives CDR1 LGHNA, CDR2 YSLEER. The V gene lost 0 bases and the J gene lost 7 bases, with 6 bases spanning the gap. In nucleotides, the CDR3 is TGCGCCAGCAGCCAAGACTATAACGGGGAGCTGTTTTTT. It codes for CASSQDYNGELFF.

The chain recombines TRBV20-1 with TRBJ1-2; D unresolved. The CDR3 totals 11 residues. Germline loops: CDR1 DFQATT, CDR2 SNEGSKA (reference sequence). Trimming stripped 4 bases from V and 3 bases from J, with 6 bases between. The CDR3 region has the DNA TGCAGTGCTACAGAGGACTATGGCTACACCTTC. It yields the protein CSATEDYGYTF.

V and J are TRBV2 and TRBJ2-3; unclear D gene. The CDR3 loop spans 14 amino acids. Germline CDR1 and CDR2: SNHLY and FYNNEI. V was clipped by 6 bases and J by 4 bases, with 14 bases between them. The chain's CDR3 is CASSQARIPDTQYF. CDR3 in DNA: TGTGCCAGCAGCCAGGCAAGGATCCCAGATACGCAGTATTTT.

J is TRBJ2-7 and V is TRBV2, with TRBD2 identical over 8 bases. Trimming took 2 bases from V and 2 from J; bases not matched to a gene: 14. Looked up from germline, CDR1 is SNHLY and CDR2 is FYNNEI. The CDR3 sequence is 18 residues long. CDR3 region: CASSEPPAGVHPTYEQYF. CDR3 nucleotides: TGTGCCAGCAGTGAACCCCCAGCGGGGGTCCACCCCACCTACGAGCAGTACTTC. Variable domain in full (rest from reference TRBV2 and TRBJ2-7): EPEVTQTPSHQVTQMGQEVILRCVPISNHLYFYWYRQILGQKVEFLVSFYNNEISEKSEIFDDQFSVERPDGSNFTLKIRSTKLEDSAMYFCASSEPPAGVHPTYEQYFGPGTRLTVT.

The genes are TRBV4-3 and TRBJ2-1; 10 bases agree with TRBD1. The ends lost 2 bases at V and 8 bases at J; junction bases unmatched: 3. Germline CDR1 is LGHNA and CDR2 is YSLEER. CDR3 length: 14 residues. The CDR3 protein is CASSQMTGGHEQFF. The CDR3 DNA is TGCGCCAGCAGCCAAATGACAGGGGGCCATGAGCAGTTCTTC.

This rearrangement joins TRBV14 to TRBJ2-6, with D unresolved. The CDR3 length is 17 residues. Germline V gives CDR1 SGHDN, CDR2 FVKESK. V lost 0 bases and J 2 bases, leaving 11 bases between the germline ends. The CDR3 loop is CASSQDVLDPGANVLTF. CDR3 in DNA: TGTGCCAGCAGCCAAGATGTCCTCGATCCTGGGGCCAACGTCCTGACTTTC.

This chain connects TRBV21-1 to TRBJ1-6; the DNA was not used to check the table's D call, TRBD1. TRBV21-1 is a known pseudogene. The CDR3 is 13 amino acids. CDR3 nucleotides: TGTGCCAGCAAGACAGGGGTCGACTCACCCCTCCACTTT. Its protein is CASKTGVDSPLHF.

The chain joins TRBV6-5 to TRBJ2-5; D may be TRBD1 (6 bases). The DNA end is a closer match to TRBJ2-7, so the J assignment may be wrong. Germline V gene data show CDR1 as MNHEY and CDR2 as SVGAGI. The CDR3 spans 15 residues. CDR3 sequence reads: CASSYARGDRYEQYF. CDR3 DNA sequence: TGTGCCAGCAGTTACGCCAGGGGAGACCGCTACGAGCAGTACTTC.

The chain is built from TRBV19 and TRBJ1-1, with no clear D. Per the germline V gene, CDR1 is LNHDA and CDR2 is SQIVND (reference sequence). The CDR3 consists of 15 residues. V lost 7 bases, J lost 0 bases, and 15 bases lay in between. For the CDR3, the DNA is TGTGCCAGTACCGTCCTGGTAGGGATGAACACTGAAGCTTTCTTT. This gives the protein CASTVLVGMNTEAFF.

Remarks on this clone: Mismatch with germline at one junction end may stem from a read error. This chain uses TRBV10-3 with TRBJ2-3; 10 nucleotides align to TRBD1. The CDR3 has 16 residues. CDR1 and CDR2 from the germline V gene are ENHRY and SYGVKD. This CDR3 is CAISEPDRGPPDTQYF. The DNA for the CDR3 is TGTGCCATCAGTGAGCCAGACAGGGGGCCGCCAGACACGCAGTATTTT.

The chain joins TRBV4-2 to TRBJ2-6, with 8 bases fitting TRBD1. Germline lookup yields CDR1 LGHNA and CDR2 YNFKEQ. V dropped 5 bases and J dropped 2; count of bases not matched to a gene: 8. The CDR3 is made up of 17 amino acids. The CDR3 region has the DNA TGTGCCAGCAGCTTGGAGGACAGGGAGGCTGGGGCCAACGTCCTGACTTTC. This gives the protein CASSLEDREAGANVLTF.

The chain joins TRBV2 to TRBJ1-5; a weak D match, TRBD1 (5 bases). CDR1 SNHLY and CDR2 FYNNEI come from the germline V gene. This CDR3 region has 16 residues. Trimming took 0 bases from V and 0 from J, leaving 9 bases between them. The CDR3 DNA sequence: TGTGCCAGCAGTGAAGCTAGGCAGGGTAGCAATCAGCCCCAGCATTTT. Amino acid sequence: CASSEARQGSNQPQHF.

This clone was counted a few times. This sequence joins TRBV4-2 and TRBJ1-1; D possibly corresponds to TRBD1 (5 bases). Looked up from germline, CDR1 is LGHNA and CDR2 is YNFKEQ. Trimming shortened V by 0 bases and J by 3 bases, and 14 bases separated the two germline ends. The CDR3 runs to 16 residues. CDR3 nucleotides: TGTGCCAGCAGCCAAGATCCCGGGGCGTTGGACACTGAAGCTTTCTTT. Translated, it gives CASSQDPGALDTEAFF.

To note about this clone: One end of the junction varies from germline; a read error may be responsible. V and J are TRBV15 and TRBJ1-5; weak D call: TRBD1 (5 bases). CDR1 and CDR2 (germline): LNHNV, YYDKDF (reference sequence). The CDR3 contains 17 residues. CDR3 DNA: TGTGCCACCAGTAGAGATAATAGGGGTTCGAACAGTCAGCCCCAGCATTTT. The encoded protein is CATSRDNRGSNSQPQHF.

The chain couples TRBV7-2 to TRBJ1-2; 10 nucleotides line up with TRBD1. CDR1 is SGHTA and CDR2 is FQGNSA in the germline V gene. The CDR3 has 16 amino acids. V lost 3 bases and J lost 2; bases outside the gene matches: 6. This chain's CDR3 is CASSFFDRGLNYGYTF. The CDR3 DNA reads TGTGCCAGCAGCTTTTTTGACAGGGGGCTAAACTATGGCTACACCTTC.

V gene TRBV28 combines with J gene TRBJ2-3; D gene unclear. The germline gives CDR1 MDHEN, CDR2 SYDVKM. The germline V and J ends were trimmed by 6 bases and 1 base, with 11 bases remaining between them. The CDR3 is 14 amino acids. The CDR3 region is CASRLPLGTDTQYF. CDR3 bases: TGTGCCAGCAGACTACCCTTGGGCACAGATACGCAGTATTTT.

The chain combines TRBV28 with TRBJ1-2; no definite D call. The CDR3 consists of 12 residues. V was cut by 6 bases and J by 5 bases, with 10 bases left in between. Germline V gene lookup returns CDR1 MDHEN and CDR2 SYDVKM. In nucleotides, the CDR3 is TGTGCCAGCAGCCTGAGGCTGTATGGCTACACCTTC. It is translated as CASSLRLYGYTF.

J is TRBJ2-3 and V is TRBV5-1; a weak D match, TRBD1 (5 bases). From germline, CDR1 is SGHRS and CDR2 YFSETQ. V lost 0 bases and J 4 bases, leaving 15 bases between the germline ends. The CDR3 loop spans 16 amino acids. CDR3 DNA sequence: TGCGCCAGCAGCTTGGAGGGGCGACCAGGAGCAGATACGCAGTATTTT. Its translation is CASSLEGRPGADTQYF.

Here the CDR3 DNA reads TGCAGCGTTAACAGCCGCCTATTCCTGGGGCGGGGGACCAATGAGCAGTTCTTC. It translates to CSVNSRLFLGRGTNEQFF. J is TRBJ2-1 and V is TRBV29-1; 7 bases line up with TRBD2. CDR1 is SQVTM, CDR2 ANQGSEA, per germline. The CDR3 covers 18 residues. V gave up 5 bases and J gave up 6 bases; unmatched junction bases: 22.